A single sample is the source of the 25 T cell receptor beta chains below, sequenced in a study of T cell responses to AZD1222 COVID-19 vaccine (dated by TCRdb to the early 2020s). Read against the paper, the sample's time point label means: baseline before first vaccination. Receptors were amplified or captured by the immunoSEQ multiplex PCR assay. The immuneACCESS repertoire file appears here via TCRdb, limited to in-frame rearrangements. These files lack a portion of the clones; in checked studies, under half of the deficit traces to unresolved V genes, and the cause of the others is not known. The sample data list approximately 80,000 clones, and over 75% of these were observed just once. About 20% of the sample rests with the top ten. This material consisted of peripheral blood, taken on day 0 of AZD1222 vaccination. The receptors were gathered from an adult in good health.

The chain couples TRBV2 to TRBJ2-5; D gene unclear. V lost 4 bases and J lost 1, with 4 bases in between. This CDR3 spans 12 amino acids. Germline V gene data show CDR1 as SNHLY and CDR2 as FYNNEI. The CDR3: CASSAPQETQYF. The CDR3 coding sequence is TGTGCCAGCAGTGCCCCCCAAGAGACCCAGTACTTC.

This chain links TRBV12-3 or TRBV12-4 with TRBJ2-4; no clear D. Trimming cost V 4 bases and J 7 bases, with 8 bases left between them. The CDR3 is 12 residues long. The DNA of the CDR3 is TGTGCCAGCAGTTCGACGAGGAACATTCAGTACTTC. It translates to CASSSTRNIQYF.

This chain links TRBV2 with TRBJ2-7; 9 bases agree with TRBD2. Germline assignment: CDR1 SNHLY and CDR2 FYNNEI. V was pared by 3 bases and J by 2 bases, with 5 bases of the junction left unmatched. The CDR3 runs to 15 residues. CDR3 protein: CASSDEASGAYEQYF. As DNA, the CDR3 is TGTGCCAGCAGTGATGAGGCTAGCGGGGCCTACGAGCAGTACTTC.

This chain links TRBV20-1 with TRBJ2-7; the D is unclear. Trimming left V 3 bases short and J 3 bases short, with 6 bases between. Germline V gene data show CDR1 as DFQATT and CDR2 as SNEGSKA (reference sequence). This CDR3 region has 11 residues. The DNA for the CDR3 is TGCAGTGCTAGCCGAAACTACGAGCAGTACTTC. As protein: CSASRNYEQYF.

This clone has just a few counts. CDR3 sequence (DNA): TGTGCCAGCAGTGGCAGGGGGTCCAAAAACATTCAGTACTTC. This encodes CASSGRGSKNIQYF. The chain combines TRBV25-1 with TRBJ2-4; 7 bases match TRBD1. Germline V lookup: CDR1 MGHDK, CDR2 SYGVNS. V shed 4 bases and J 2 bases; nucleotides not matched to a gene: 2. CDR3 size: 14 residues.

The chain couples TRBV5-1 to TRBJ2-1; tentatively, D is TRBD2 (5 bases). Trimming stripped 2 bases from V and 2 bases from J, with 11 bases between. CDR3 size: 15 residues. CDR1 SGHRS and CDR2 YFSETQ come from the germline V gene. This CDR3 reads CASSLAAEPYNEQFF. The CDR3 DNA sequence: TGCGCCAGCAGCTTAGCAGCGGAACCCTACAATGAGCAGTTCTTC.

The rearrangement links TRBV6-1 to TRBJ1-1; D may be TRBD1 (5 bases). This CDR3 has 13 amino acids. V was pared by 1 base and J by 4 bases, with 7 bases between. Germline V gene data show CDR1 as MNHNS and CDR2 as SASEGT. The CDR3 sequence is CASSEVDTTEAFF. For the CDR3, the DNA is TGTGCCAGCAGTGAAGTGGACACCACTGAAGCTTTCTTT.

The V gene is TRBV30, the J gene TRBJ2-1; 8 positions match TRBD1. The V segment lost 0 bases and the J segment 7 bases; nucleotides outside the gene matches: 11. The CDR3 is 16 residues long. Germline CDR1 and CDR2: GTSNPN and SVGIG (reference sequence). CDR3 in amino acids: CAWSVQGQGAGNEQFF. CDR3 nucleotide sequence: TGTGCCTGGAGTGTACAGGGTCAGGGGGCGGGAAATGAGCAGTTCTTC.

The chain combines TRBV10-2 with TRBJ1-5; the D gene is possibly TRBD1 (5 bases). Trimming removed 0 bases from V and 11 bases from J, with 17 bases in between. Looked up from germline, CDR1 is WSHSY and CDR2 is SAAADI. The CDR3 length is 15 residues. CDR3 sequence: CASSESLIGGESQHF. The CDR3 bases are TGCGCCAGCAGTGAGTCGTTGATTGGGGGGGAGTCCCAGCATTTT.

The rearrangement joins TRBV4-1 to TRBJ1-1; TRBD1 might be the D (6 bases). This CDR3 has 15 amino acids. Germline CDR1 MGHRA, CDR2 YSYEKL. With 5 bases removed from V and 4 bases from J, the gap between germline ends came to 17 bases. CDR3 sequence reads: CASSAREGGATEAFF. CDR3 DNA: TGCGCCAGCAGCGCAAGAGAGGGGGGGGCCACTGAAGCTTTCTTT.

This clone was seen a few times. J is TRBJ1-4 and V is TRBV10-3; 8 nucleotides line up with TRBD1. Per the germline V gene, CDR1 is ENHRY and CDR2 is SYGVKD. The length of the CDR3 is 13 residues. Trimming took 8 bases from V and 2 from J; bases not matched to a gene: 1. CDR3 DNA sequence: TGTGCCATCCGGACAGGGACTAATGAAAAACTGTTTTTT. It is translated as CAIRTGTNEKLFF.

This clone was detected a few times. V and J are TRBV14 and TRBJ2-3; a weak D match, TRBD1 (6 bases). This CDR3 has 12 amino acids. V gave up 1 base and J gave up 9 bases, with 8 bases separating them. The germline gives CDR1 SGHDN, CDR2 FVKESK. As DNA, the CDR3 is TGTGCCAGCAGCCAAGGACAGGCAACGCAGTATTTT. Amino acid sequence: CASSQGQATQYF.

V gene TRBV12-3 or TRBV12-4 combines with J gene TRBJ2-5, with 10 positions matching TRBD2. Trimming removed 6 bases from V and 12 bases from J; junction bases left unmatched: 7. The CDR3 is 12 residues long. The CDR3 sequence: CASSPTSGAEYF. The CDR3 region has the DNA TGTGCCAGCAGCCCAACTAGCGGGGCAGAGTACTTC.

The CDR3 spells CASSLPRGQGREGYTF. The CDR3 region has the DNA TGTGCCAGCAGTTTACCACGAGGACAGGGCCGTGAGGGCTACACCTTC. The chain uses TRBV28 and TRBJ1-2, with 8 bases matching TRBD1. V lost 2 bases, J lost 8 bases, and 13 bases stayed unmatched. This CDR3 contains 16 residues. From germline, CDR1 is MDHEN and CDR2 SYDVKM.

This chain uses TRBV6-5 with TRBJ2-7; D gene uncertain. Germline assignment: CDR1 MNHEY and CDR2 SVGAGI. Trimming removed 5 bases at V and 4 bases at J, with 9 bases between. The CDR3 consists of 12 residues. The CDR3 loop is CASSPTEYEQYF. CDR3 nucleotides: TGTGCCAGCAGTCCCACAGAGTACGAGCAGTACTTC.

The chain is built from TRBV5-1 and TRBJ2-3; D call uncertain. The CDR3 is 17 residues long. V was clipped by 1 base and J by 0 bases, with 15 bases between them. Per germline, CDR1 SGHRS and CDR2 YFSETQ. CDR3 DNA sequence: TGCGCCAGCAGCTTGCAACCGGGCCCCCAGAGCACAGATACGCAGTATTTT. It yields the protein CASSLQPGPQSTDTQYF.

This chain connects TRBV7-2 to TRBJ1-2, with D hard to call. With 4 bases removed from V and 8 bases from J, the gap between germline ends came to 17 bases. Germline V gene lookup returns CDR1 SGHTA and CDR2 FQGNSA. This CDR3 spans 14 amino acids. CDR3 residues: CASSSARPIEGYTF. CDR3 coding DNA: TGTGCCAGCAGCTCCGCGCGGCCCATTGAAGGCTACACCTTC.

The gene calls are TRBV3-1 (or the pseudogene TRBV3-2) and TRBJ1-2, with D perhaps matching TRBD1 (5 bases). CDR1 LGHDT and CDR2 YNNKEL come from the germline V gene (reference sequence). Trimming left V 0 bases short and J 5 bases short, with 10 bases between. The CDR3 is 14 residues long. CDR3 sequence reads: CASSQDWGRYGYTF. The CDR3 coding sequence is TGTGCCAGCAGCCAAGATTGGGGGAGGTATGGCTACACCTTC.

The V and J genes are TRBV6-6 and TRBJ2-7; tentatively, D is TRBD1 (6 bases). Per the germline V gene, CDR1 is MNHNY and CDR2 is SVGAGI (reference sequence). The CDR3 is made up of 15 amino acids. V was cut by 0 bases and J by 4 bases, with 13 bases left in between. CDR3 sequence (DNA): TGTGCCAGCAGTTACTCGGCAGGGGAAGCTTACGAGCAGTACTTC. This encodes CASSYSAGEAYEQYF.

The chain joins TRBV18 to TRBJ2-1; no definite D call. Trimming took off 3 bases at V and 0 bases at J, with 9 bases between the two ends. CDR1 KGHSH and CDR2 LQKENI come from the germline V gene. This CDR3 has 15 amino acids. The chain's CDR3 is CASSPVSSSYNEQFF. As DNA, the CDR3 is TGTGCCAGCTCACCCGTCTCGAGCTCCTACAATGAGCAGTTCTTC.

This chain joins TRBV7-9 and TRBJ1-2; no clear D. Germline CDR1 and CDR2: SEHNR and FQNEAQ (reference sequence). CDR3 size: 15 residues. Trimming pared 5 bases from V and 0 bases from J, leaving 13 bases between. The CDR3 bases are TGTGCCAGCAGCCCAGGAGGACTATCTAACTATGGCTACACCTTC. Protein product: CASSPGGLSNYGYTF.

This clone appeared once. The chain is built from TRBV2 and TRBJ1-5; TRBD1 agrees at 8 bases. V lost 4 bases and J lost 0; bases outside the gene matches: 2. This CDR3 comprises 15 residues. Per germline, CDR1 SNHLY and CDR2 FYNNEI. The CDR3, as DNA: TGTGCCAGCAGTGCGGACAGGGATAGCAATCAGCCCCAGCATTTT. Residues: CASSADRDSNQPQHF.

This clone has only one observation. The V gene is TRBV6-4, the J gene TRBJ2-6; D perhaps matches TRBD2 (7 bases). Germline CDR1 reads MRHNA; CDR2 reads SNTAGT. The CDR3 totals 15 residues. V was clipped by 3 bases and J by 4 bases, with 10 bases between them. The DNA for the CDR3 is TGTGCCAGCAGTGATTGGGGGGGCGGGGCCAACGTCCTGACTTTC. This sequence encodes CASSDWGGGANVLTF.

This chain links TRBV3-1 (or the pseudogene TRBV3-2) with TRBJ2-3, with a possible D match to TRBD2 (6 bases). V dropped 6 bases and J dropped 1 base, with 11 bases sitting between them. Germline CDR1 is LGHDT and CDR2 is YNNKEL (reference sequence). The CDR3 runs 14 residues. The CDR3 here is CASSTGTRTDTQYF. CDR3 coding DNA: TGTGCCAGCAGTACCGGGACTCGCACAGATACGCAGTATTTT.

This chain links TRBV10-1 with TRBJ2-3; 8 bases are a match to TRBD2. This CDR3 has 16 residues. Germline V gives CDR1 WNHNN, CDR2 SYGVQD (reference sequence). V shed 5 bases and J 2 bases; nucleotides not matched to a gene: 9. CDR3: CASSSRKRGNTDTQYF. The CDR3 DNA follows: TGCGCCAGCAGTTCGCGGAAGCGGGGGAACACAGATACGCAGTATTTT.